This T cell receptor (beta chain) stems from a study of T cell changes during pregnancy in multiple sclerosis (dated by TCRdb to about 2019). About the full investigation: In women with multiple sclerosis, the researchers looked at how the T cell repertoire shifted as pregnancy progressed.

To note about this clone: No antigen is known for it. Qualities for individual bases were not recorded, and no much larger clone is one base off.

Receptors were amplified or captured by the immunoSEQ multiplex PCR assay. Sourced from immuneACCESS, this table was stored by TCRdb with only in-frame sequences that have V and J called. A share of the clones is absent; for the studies checked, an unresolved V gene accounts for under half, and the remainder has no known explanation. A total of about 57,000 clones appear in this sample, roughly nine tenths of them only once. Just under 0.2% of the sample is taken by the ten largest. The germline V gene specifies SNHLY as CDR1 and FYNNEI as CDR2. The CDR3 runs 15 residues from the cysteine to the phenylalanine. Only the CDR3 part of the read is kept: 45 bases, read in frame from the first base. Deletion took 1 base off V and 1 base off J, with a span of 10 bases between the germline ends.

This clonotype was sampled from a female donor with multiple sclerosis, enrolled in a pregnancy study. The source was CD4+ T cells from peripheral blood mononuclear cells, collected in the second trimester of pregnancy. The rearranged chain carries TRBV2 and TRBJ2-5; matching of 6 bases hints at TRBD2 as the D gene. CDR3 protein: CASSEVGLFQETQYF. The base sequence is TGTGCCAGCAGTGAAGTGGGACTGTTCCAAGAGACCCAGTACTTC.